This T cell receptor (beta chain) stems from a study of cytomegalovirus exposure and HLA in healthy donors. Study results and caveats: Donors belonging to an Asian-associated ancestry cluster reportedly showed fewer N-insertions in productive TCRs than the 666-donor mean, according to what a later analysis found.

Primers for the PCR totalled 60 Vbeta and 13 Jbeta. Produced via immunoSEQ multiplex PCR; TCRdb's table is partial and in-frame only. Here the sample spans 150,000 to 200,000 clones, around 82% being singletons. The length of the CDR3 is 15 residues. The trim removed 5 bases at V and 0 bases at J, leaving 3 bases unmatched. Per the germline V gene, CDR1 is SGHTA and CDR2 is FQGTGA. A single count supports this clone. The antigen is undetermined. Sequencing used PBMCs. The source of this sequence is a man aged 18 to 29 in good health and CMV-seronegative. The chain couples TRBV7-3 to TRBJ2-2; 7 bases align to TRBD1. The CDR3 loop is CASSDRASNTGELFF. For the CDR3, the DNA is TGTGCCAGCAGCGACAGGGCCTCGAACACCGGGGAGCTGTTTTTT.